A selection of T cell receptor beta chains follows, all from one sample in a study of PD-1 blockade in classical Hodgkin lymphoma. Method: immunoSEQ multiplex PCR; TCRdb's copy keeps in-frame clones and lacks some. The data contain 10,000 to 15,000 clones, 65% to 85% of them singletons. The sample was CD8+ T cells from blood, taken at baseline. Receptor source: a human donor with classical Hodgkin lymphoma. Each CDR3 is given with its conserved first and last residue. The order of the fields is V gene, clone size, J gene, D gene, CDR3 DNA, CDR3 protein. A D gene is named only where the DNA matches it firmly. The size of a clone is reported for some rows only, either as once, few or many, or as a class for expanded clones.

v_call: TRBV9
clone_size: .
j_call: TRBJ2-5
d_call: .
cdr3_nt: TGTGCCAGCAGCGGGACAGAGATCCAAGAGACCCAGTACTTC
cdr3_aa: CASSGTEIQETQYF

v_call: TRBV6-5
clone_size: once
j_call: TRBJ2-1
d_call: TRBD2
cdr3_nt: TGTGCCAGCAGTTACGCGGGGGGCACCTACAATGAGCAGTTCTTC
cdr3_aa: CASSYAGGTYNEQFF

v_call: TRBV11-2
clone_size: few
j_call: TRBJ1-1
d_call: .
cdr3_nt: TGTGCCAGCAGCTTAAGGCTGAACACTGAAGCTTTCTTT
cdr3_aa: CASSLRLNTEAFF

v_call: TRBV15
clone_size: large
j_call: TRBJ1-1
d_call: TRBD1
cdr3_nt: TGTGCCACCAGCATAGGACAGGCTGAAGCTTTCTTT
cdr3_aa: CATSIGQAEAFF

v_call: TRBV19
clone_size: .
j_call: TRBJ2-7
d_call: TRBD1
cdr3_nt: TGTGCCAGTAGTTCCGGGGCAGGGGGCCCCTACGAGCAGTACTTC
cdr3_aa: CASSSGAGGPYEQYF

v_call: TRBV7-3
clone_size: .
j_call: TRBJ2-3
d_call: .
cdr3_nt: TGTGCCAGCAGCAGATTAAACACAGATACGCAGTATTTT
cdr3_aa: CASSRLNTDTQYF

v_call: TRBV13
clone_size: .
j_call: TRBJ2-7
d_call: .
cdr3_nt: TGTGCCAGCAGCTCCCTATCCTACGAGCAGTACTTC
cdr3_aa: CASSSLSYEQYF

v_call: TRBV6-8
clone_size: few
j_call: TRBJ2-7
d_call: .
cdr3_nt: TGTGCCAGCAGTTCCGGCCCCTTAGGGGAGCAGTACTTC
cdr3_aa: CASSSGPLGEQYF

v_call: TRBV7-9
clone_size: few
j_call: TRBJ2-7
d_call: .
cdr3_nt: TGTGCCAGCAGCTTAGAAGGGGGTTACCACGAGCAGTACTTC
cdr3_aa: CASSLEGGYHEQYF

v_call: TRBV9
clone_size: .
j_call: TRBJ1-2
d_call: .
cdr3_nt: TGTGCCAGCAGCGTAGGGTCAGGGTTGGATGGCTACACCTTC
cdr3_aa: CASSVGSGLDGYTF

v_call: TRBV6-4
clone_size: .
j_call: TRBJ1-6
d_call: TRBD1
cdr3_nt: TGTGCCAGCAGGGGGACAGCCAATTCACCCCTCCACTTT
cdr3_aa: CASRGTANSPLHF

v_call: TRBV18
clone_size: .
j_call: TRBJ2-6
d_call: TRBD1
cdr3_nt: TGTGCCAGCTCACCACTTCAGGGGGCGGCTGGGGCCAACGTCCTGACTTTC
cdr3_aa: CASSPLQGAAGANVLTF

v_call: TRBV6-5
clone_size: .
j_call: TRBJ2-7
d_call: .
cdr3_nt: TGTGCCAGCAGACTTGGGGGGTCCACCTACGAGCAGTACTTC
cdr3_aa: CASRLGGSTYEQYF

v_call: TRBV7-9
clone_size: .
j_call: TRBJ1-1
d_call: TRBD1
cdr3_nt: TGTGCCAGCAGCCCCCCGGACAGGGGGGATGAAGCTTTCTTT
cdr3_aa: CASSPPDRGDEAFF

v_call: TRBV5-1
clone_size: .
j_call: TRBJ2-3
d_call: TRBD2
cdr3_nt: TGCGCCAGCAGCTTAGGGACTACTAGCACAGATACGCAGTATTTT
cdr3_aa: CASSLGTTSTDTQYF

v_call: TRBV21-1
clone_size: .
j_call: TRBJ1-2
d_call: .
cdr3_nt: TGTGCCAGCAGCAAACCCGGCCCAAACTATGGCTACACCTTC
cdr3_aa: CASSKPGPNYGYTF

v_call: TRBV7-2
clone_size: .
j_call: TRBJ1-6
d_call: .
cdr3_nt: TGTGCCAGCAGCTCCAATTCCAACCCTACTTTTTGGTTT
cdr3_aa: CASSSNSNPTFWF

v_call: TRBV6-5
clone_size: once
j_call: TRBJ1-3
d_call: TRBD1
cdr3_nt: TGTGCCAGCAGTTACCGGACAGGGTTCGCGGGAAACACCATATATTTT
cdr3_aa: CASSYRTGFAGNTIYF

v_call: TRBV5-1
clone_size: .
j_call: TRBJ2-1
d_call: TRBD1
cdr3_nt: TGCGCCAGCAGCCTCGCCCGGGACAGGGGAGTTTTTGTGGCGAATGAGCAGTTCTTC
cdr3_aa: CASSLARDRGVFVANEQFF

v_call: TRBV29-1
clone_size: .
j_call: TRBJ2-2
d_call: .
cdr3_nt: TGCAGCTCTCGGGGCGGCACCGGGGAGCTGTTTTTT
cdr3_aa: CSSRGGTGELFF

v_call: TRBV13
clone_size: .
j_call: TRBJ2-5
d_call: .
cdr3_nt: TGTGCCAGCAGCTTAAGGTGGACAACCCAATTGGGCGAAGAGACCCAGTACTTC
cdr3_aa: CASSLRWTTQLGEETQYF

v_call: TRBV11-3
clone_size: .
j_call: TRBJ2-7
d_call: .
cdr3_nt: TGTGCCAGCAGCTTACAGGTGATGGGGAACGAGCAGTACTTC
cdr3_aa: CASSLQVMGNEQYF

v_call: TRBV7-2
clone_size: .
j_call: TRBJ2-7
d_call: .
cdr3_nt: TGTGCCAGCAGCTTAGTGGGATGGACAGATACCTACGAGCAGTACTTC
cdr3_aa: CASSLVGWTDTYEQYF

v_call: TRBV6-5
clone_size: .
j_call: TRBJ1-1
d_call: .
cdr3_nt: TGTGCCAGCAGTTACTCGTGGTTAAGGAACACTGAAGCTTTCTTT
cdr3_aa: CASSYSWLRNTEAFF

v_call: TRBV14
clone_size: .
j_call: TRBJ2-7
d_call: .
cdr3_nt: TGTGCCAGCAGCCCTGACATCCTCTCCTACAAGCAGTACTTC
cdr3_aa: CASSPDILSYKQYF

v_call: TRBV4-3
clone_size: .
j_call: TRBJ2-1
d_call: .
cdr3_nt: TGCGCCAGCAGCCAAGATGCGGGGGCATCCTACAATGAGCAGTTCTTC
cdr3_aa: CASSQDAGASYNEQFF

v_call: TRBV7-2
clone_size: .
j_call: TRBJ2-5
d_call: TRBD2
cdr3_nt: TGTGCCAGCAGTGGACTAGCGGGGGTGGTGGAGACCCAGTACTTC
cdr3_aa: CASSGLAGVVETQYF

v_call: TRBV11-2
clone_size: .
j_call: TRBJ2-3
d_call: TRBD2
cdr3_nt: TGTGCCAGCAGCTTAGAACTAGCGGGAGCTAGCACAGATACGCAGTATTTT
cdr3_aa: CASSLELAGASTDTQYF

v_call: TRBV19
clone_size: .
j_call: TRBJ2-1
d_call: TRBD2
cdr3_nt: TGTGCCAGTAGTATTCGGGGGGGCTACAATGAGCAGTTCTTC
cdr3_aa: CASSIRGGYNEQFF

v_call: TRBV9
clone_size: .
j_call: TRBJ1-1
d_call: .
cdr3_nt: TGTGCCAGCAGCGCGCAGGCGGCGACGAACACTGAAGCTTTCTTT
cdr3_aa: CASSAQAATNTEAFF

v_call: TRBV29-1
clone_size: .
j_call: TRBJ1-2
d_call: TRBD1
cdr3_nt: TGCAGCGTTGAAGGCCCACAGGGGGAAAATAACTATGGCTACACCTTC
cdr3_aa: CSVEGPQGENNYGYTF

v_call: TRBV7-7
clone_size: .
j_call: TRBJ1-1
d_call: .
cdr3_nt: TGTGCCAGCAGCCCGATTAACACTGAAGCTTTCTTT
cdr3_aa: CASSPINTEAFF

v_call: TRBV7-7
clone_size: .
j_call: TRBJ2-5
d_call: TRBD2
cdr3_nt: TGTGCCAGCAGCCCGCGACTAGCGGGGGGTCCTCTCCAAGAGACCCAGTACTTC
cdr3_aa: CASSPRLAGGPLQETQYF

v_call: TRBV6-5
clone_size: .
j_call: TRBJ1-1
d_call: .
cdr3_nt: TGTGCCAGCAGTTACCGTGGGAGGGAGACTGAAGCTTTCTTT
cdr3_aa: CASSYRGRETEAFF

v_call: TRBV7-8
clone_size: .
j_call: TRBJ2-3
d_call: .
cdr3_nt: TGTGCCAGCAGCTTAGCGGTCACAGATACGCAGTATTTT
cdr3_aa: CASSLAVTDTQYF

v_call: TRBV9
clone_size: .
j_call: TRBJ2-7
d_call: TRBD1
cdr3_nt: TGTGCCAGCAGCCCGGGACAGGGTACCTCCTACGAGCAGTACTTC
cdr3_aa: CASSPGQGTSYEQYF

v_call: TRBV2
clone_size: .
j_call: TRBJ2-1
d_call: TRBD2
cdr3_nt: TGTGCCAGCAGGCCTGAGAGACCTAGCGGGGGCCTTATAGGCTCCTACAATGAGCAGTTCTTC
cdr3_aa: CASRPERPSGGLIGSYNEQFF

v_call: TRBV30
clone_size: once
j_call: TRBJ2-2
d_call: .
cdr3_nt: TGTGCCTGGAGTGTACTAGTTGGATACGGGGACACCGGGGAGCTGTTTTTT
cdr3_aa: CAWSVLVGYGDTGELFF

v_call: TRBV5-1
clone_size: .
j_call: TRBJ2-3
d_call: TRBD2
cdr3_nt: TGCGCCAGCAGCTCCCCGGGCGAACTAGCGGGGGGGGGCCCTGTCTTTACGCAGTATTTT
cdr3_aa: CASSSPGELAGGGPVFTQYF

v_call: TRBV7-9
clone_size: .
j_call: TRBJ1-1
d_call: .
cdr3_nt: TGTGCCAGCAGCCCCATCTTGCCCACTGAAGCTTTCTTT
cdr3_aa: CASSPILPTEAFF

v_call: TRBV28
clone_size: .
j_call: TRBJ1-4
d_call: TRBD1
cdr3_nt: TGTGCCAGCAGTTTATCGGACCAGGGACAGGGAGGTGAAAAACTGTTTTTT
cdr3_aa: CASSLSDQGQGGEKLFF

v_call: TRBV4-2
clone_size: .
j_call: TRBJ1-1
d_call: .
cdr3_nt: TGTGCCAGCAGCCAAGTAACAGTGAACACTGAAGCTTTCTTT
cdr3_aa: CASSQVTVNTEAFF

v_call: TRBV15
clone_size: .
j_call: TRBJ1-1
d_call: .
cdr3_nt: TGTGCCACCAGCTCTGGCATGAACACTGAAGCTTTCTTT
cdr3_aa: CATSSGMNTEAFF

v_call: TRBV4-1
clone_size: .
j_call: TRBJ1-1
d_call: .
cdr3_nt: TGCGCCAGCAGCCAAGATCCTGGGGGCGCCTTAGAAGCTTTCTTT
cdr3_aa: CASSQDPGGALEAFF

v_call: TRBV7-8
clone_size: .
j_call: TRBJ1-4
d_call: .
cdr3_nt: TGTGCCAGCAGCTTATTTGCAACTAATGAAAAACTGTTTTTT
cdr3_aa: CASSLFATNEKLFF

v_call: TRBV7-6
clone_size: .
j_call: TRBJ1-2
d_call: .
cdr3_nt: TGTGCCAGCAGCTCCCAATGGGCGGGCTATGGCTACACCTTC
cdr3_aa: CASSSQWAGYGYTF

v_call: TRBV7-2
clone_size: .
j_call: TRBJ2-5
d_call: TRBD1
cdr3_nt: TGTGCCAGCAGCTTATTGACAGGGTGGCAAGAGACCCAGTACTTC
cdr3_aa: CASSLLTGWQETQYF

v_call: TRBV5-8
clone_size: .
j_call: TRBJ1-1
d_call: .
cdr3_nt: TGTGCCAGCATACCCTGGGGGGGCCACACTGAAGCTTTCTTT
cdr3_aa: CASIPWGGHTEAFF

v_call: TRBV6-6
clone_size: .
j_call: TRBJ1-6
d_call: .
cdr3_nt: TGTGCCAGCACCGCGACGGGAGAGTGGGATTCACCCCTCCACTTT
cdr3_aa: CASTATGEWDSPLHF

v_call: TRBV4-3
clone_size: .
j_call: TRBJ2-5
d_call: TRBD2
cdr3_nt: TGCGCCAGCAGCCAAGAAGGACTAGCGGGGGGGAAGACCCAGTACTTC
cdr3_aa: CASSQEGLAGGKTQYF

v_call: TRBV30
clone_size: .
j_call: TRBJ2-1
d_call: .
cdr3_nt: TGTGCCTGGGGTCAATACAATGAGCAGTTCTTC
cdr3_aa: CAWGQYNEQFF

v_call: TRBV21-1
clone_size: .
j_call: TRBJ1-4
d_call: .
cdr3_nt: TGTGCCAGCCGGGGGAGGGCGCCTAATGAAAAACTGTTTTTT
cdr3_aa: CASRGRAPNEKLFF

v_call: TRBV7-9
clone_size: few
j_call: TRBJ2-7
d_call: .
cdr3_nt: TGTGCCAGCAGTCCACGGGGTACCTACGAGCAGTACTTC
cdr3_aa: CASSPRGTYEQYF

v_call: TRBV11-3
clone_size: medium-sized
j_call: TRBJ2-7
d_call: TRBD2
cdr3_nt: TGTGCCAGCAGCGGCGGGGGGGCCGAGCAGTACTTC
cdr3_aa: CASSGGGAEQYF